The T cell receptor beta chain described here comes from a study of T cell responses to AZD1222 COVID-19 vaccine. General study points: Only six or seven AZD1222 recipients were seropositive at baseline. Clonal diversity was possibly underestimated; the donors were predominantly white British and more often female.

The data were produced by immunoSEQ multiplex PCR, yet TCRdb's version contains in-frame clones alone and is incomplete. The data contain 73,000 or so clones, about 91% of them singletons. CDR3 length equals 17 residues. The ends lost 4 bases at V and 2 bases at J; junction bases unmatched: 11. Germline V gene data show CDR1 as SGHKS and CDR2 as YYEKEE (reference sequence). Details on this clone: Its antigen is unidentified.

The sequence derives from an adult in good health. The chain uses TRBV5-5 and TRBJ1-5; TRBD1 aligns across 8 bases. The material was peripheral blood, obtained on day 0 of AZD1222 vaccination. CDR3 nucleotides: TGTGCCAGCAGCGCAAACAGGGGGGAGGTTGGCAATCAGCCCCAGCATTTT. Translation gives CASSANRGEVGNQPQHF.